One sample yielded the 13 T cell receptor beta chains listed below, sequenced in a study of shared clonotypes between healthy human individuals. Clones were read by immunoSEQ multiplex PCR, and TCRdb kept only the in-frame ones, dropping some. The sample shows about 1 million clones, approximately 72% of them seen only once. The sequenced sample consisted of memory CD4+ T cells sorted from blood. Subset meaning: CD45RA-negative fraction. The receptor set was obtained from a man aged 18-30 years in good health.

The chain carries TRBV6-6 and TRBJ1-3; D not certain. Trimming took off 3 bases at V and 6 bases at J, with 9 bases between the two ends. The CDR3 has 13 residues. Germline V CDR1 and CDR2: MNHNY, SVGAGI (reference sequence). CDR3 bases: TGTGCCAGCAGTTATCTCACGGAAAACACCATATATTTT. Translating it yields CASSYLTENTIYF.

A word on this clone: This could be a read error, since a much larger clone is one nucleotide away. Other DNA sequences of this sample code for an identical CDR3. This chain's CDR3 is CASSFQGNTEAFF. The CDR3 DNA reads as TGTGCCAGCAGCTTTCAGGGGAACACTGAAGCTTTCTTT. The chain couples TRBV5-4 to TRBJ1-1; a weak D match, TRBD1 (5 bases). In germline, CDR1 is SGHNT, CDR2 YYREEE (reference sequence). The germline V and J ends were trimmed by 2 bases and 1 base, with 6 bases remaining between them. The CDR3 is made up of 13 amino acids.

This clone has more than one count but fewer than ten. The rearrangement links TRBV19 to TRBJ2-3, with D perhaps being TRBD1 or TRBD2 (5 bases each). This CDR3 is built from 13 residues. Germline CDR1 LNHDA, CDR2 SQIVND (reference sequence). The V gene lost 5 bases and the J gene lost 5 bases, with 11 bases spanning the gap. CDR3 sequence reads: CASSRTRGDTQYF. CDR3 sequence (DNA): TGTGCCAGTAGTCGCACGAGGGGAGATACGCAGTATTTT.

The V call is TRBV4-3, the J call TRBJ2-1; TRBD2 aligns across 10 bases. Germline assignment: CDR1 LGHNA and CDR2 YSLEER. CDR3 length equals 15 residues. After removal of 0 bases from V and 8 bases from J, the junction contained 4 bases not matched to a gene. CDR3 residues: CASSQDRLAGDEQFF. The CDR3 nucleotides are TGCGCCAGCAGCCAAGATCGGCTAGCGGGAGATGAGCAGTTCTTC.

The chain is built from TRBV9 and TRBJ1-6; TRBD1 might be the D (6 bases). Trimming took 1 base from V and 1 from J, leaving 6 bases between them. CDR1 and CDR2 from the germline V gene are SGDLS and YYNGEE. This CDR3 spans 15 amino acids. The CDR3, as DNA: TGTGCCAGCAGCGTACAGGGGTCCTATAATTCACCCCTCCACTTT. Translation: CASSVQGSYNSPLHF.

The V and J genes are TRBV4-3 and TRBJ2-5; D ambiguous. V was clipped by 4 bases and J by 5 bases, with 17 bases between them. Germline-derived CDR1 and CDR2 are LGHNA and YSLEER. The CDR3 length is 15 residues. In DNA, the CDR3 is TGCGCCAGCAGCCCATACAAATTATTGGGGGAGACCCAGTACTTC. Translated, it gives CASSPYKLLGETQYF.

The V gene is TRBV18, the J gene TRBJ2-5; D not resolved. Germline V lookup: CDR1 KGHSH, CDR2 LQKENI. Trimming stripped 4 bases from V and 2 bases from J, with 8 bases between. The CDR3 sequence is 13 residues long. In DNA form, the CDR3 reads TGTGCCAGCTCACAGACTGTTCAAGAGACCCAGTACTTC. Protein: CASSQTVQETQYF.

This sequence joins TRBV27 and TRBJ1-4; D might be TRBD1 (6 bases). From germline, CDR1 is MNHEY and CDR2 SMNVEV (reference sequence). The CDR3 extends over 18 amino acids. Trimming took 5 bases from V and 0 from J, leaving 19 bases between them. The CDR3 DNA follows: TGTGCCAGCAGTGCCGCCAGGGGAAAGCCTGCAACTAATGAAAAACTGTTTTTT. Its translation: CASSAARGKPATNEKLFF. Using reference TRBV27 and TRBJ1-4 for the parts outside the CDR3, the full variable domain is EAQVTQNPRYLITVTGKKLTVTCSQNMNHEYMSWYRQDPGLGLRQIYYSMNVEVTDKGDVPEGYKVSRKEKRNFPLILESPSPNQTSLYFCASSAARGKPATNEKLFFGSGTQLSVL.

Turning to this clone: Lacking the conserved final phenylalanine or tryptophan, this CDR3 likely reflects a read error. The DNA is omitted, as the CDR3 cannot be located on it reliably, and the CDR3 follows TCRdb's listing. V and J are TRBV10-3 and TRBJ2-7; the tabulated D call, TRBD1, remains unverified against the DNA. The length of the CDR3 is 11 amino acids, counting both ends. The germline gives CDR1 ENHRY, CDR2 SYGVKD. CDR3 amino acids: CAISDGQAPHL.

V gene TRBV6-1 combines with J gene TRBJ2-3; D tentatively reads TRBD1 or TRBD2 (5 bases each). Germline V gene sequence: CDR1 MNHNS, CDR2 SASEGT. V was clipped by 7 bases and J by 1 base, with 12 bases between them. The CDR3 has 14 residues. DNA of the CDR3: TGTGCCAGCACCAGGGACGGAGGCACAGATACGCAGTATTTT. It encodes CASTRDGGTDTQYF.

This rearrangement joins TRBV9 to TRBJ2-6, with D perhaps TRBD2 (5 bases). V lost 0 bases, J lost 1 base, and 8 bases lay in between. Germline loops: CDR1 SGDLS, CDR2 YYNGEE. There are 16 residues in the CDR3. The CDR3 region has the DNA TGTGCCAGCAGCGTAGCTACGGGATCTGGGGCCAACGTCCTGACTTTC. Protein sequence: CASSVATGSGANVLTF.

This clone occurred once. CDR3 DNA sequence: TGTGCCACCCAAGCGGGGGGATACAATGAGCAGTTCTTC. This sequence encodes CATQAGGYNEQFF. The chain links TRBV2 to TRBJ2-1; 9 bases align to TRBD2. The CDR3 extends over 13 amino acids. V lost 10 bases and J lost 4; bases outside the gene matches: 5. Germline V gene lookup returns CDR1 SNHLY and CDR2 FYNNEI.

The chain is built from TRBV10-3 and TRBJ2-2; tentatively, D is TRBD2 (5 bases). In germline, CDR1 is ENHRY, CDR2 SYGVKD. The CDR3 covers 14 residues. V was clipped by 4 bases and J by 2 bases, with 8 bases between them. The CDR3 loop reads CAISAGSNTGELFF. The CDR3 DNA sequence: TGTGCCATCAGTGCGGGATCAAACACCGGGGAGCTGTTTTTT.